The 4 T cell receptor beta chains given below trace back to one sample, sequenced in a study of blood T cell repertoires in COVID-19 (dated by TCRdb to 2018 to 2021). The method was the immunoSEQ multiplex PCR assay. TCRdb holds this immuneACCESS table with in-frame rearrangements only. Some clones are missing; in checked studies, unresolved V genes explain under half, and the rest has no known cause. Across this sample there are approximately 220,000 clones, with 85% seen only once. The top ten hold about 19% of the sample. Material for sequencing was PBMCs or T cells enriched from blood (not recorded which). These receptors all come from a middle-aged man who had recovered from COVID-19.

The chain couples TRBV7-9 to TRBJ2-7; TRBD1 matches at 10 bases. Germline-derived CDR1 and CDR2 are SEHNR and FQNEAQ (reference sequence). The CDR3 length is 14 residues. The V gene end was trimmed by 4 bases and the J gene end by 5 bases; junction bases not matched to a gene: 5. CDR3 DNA: TGTGCCAGCAGCTCGACAGGGGGCGGGAACGAGCAGTACTTC. It yields the protein CASSSTGGGNEQYF.

The genes are TRBV5-4 and TRBJ2-1; 7 positions match TRBD2. Trimming took 4 bases from V and 0 from J; bases not matched to a gene: 10. Germline V gene data show CDR1 as SGHNT and CDR2 as YYREEE (reference sequence). The CDR3 spans 17 residues. CDR3 amino acids: CASSITSAVYSYNEQFF. CDR3 nucleotides: TGTGCCAGCAGCATAACTAGCGCCGTATACTCCTACAATGAGCAGTTCTTC.

Only one count was recorded for this clone. This sequence joins TRBV5-4 and TRBJ2-2, with a possible D match to TRBD1 (5 bases). Trimming left V 0 bases short and J 4 bases short, with 13 bases between. Per germline, CDR1 SGHNT and CDR2 YYREEE (reference sequence). This CDR3 has 16 amino acids. CDR3 residues: CASSLGGPGGTGELFF. CDR3 bases: TGTGCCAGCAGCTTGGGGGGCCCGGGTGGCACCGGGGAGCTGTTTTTT.

CDR3 region: CASRNSIRTAYGYTF. In DNA form, the CDR3 reads TGTGCCAGCAGGAATAGCATCCGGACAGCCTATGGCTACACCTTC. The chain has TRBV6-5 and TRBJ1-2; tentative D call: TRBD1 (6 bases). V lost 6 bases and J 4 bases, leaving 18 bases between the germline ends. The CDR3 length is 15 residues. CDR1 is MNHEY and CDR2 is SVGAGI in the germline V gene.